These T cell receptor beta chains were read from a single sample in a study of memory CD4+ T cells and cytomegalovirus serostatus. Clones were read by immunoSEQ multiplex PCR, and TCRdb kept only the in-frame ones, dropping some. The profile covers 55,000 or so clones, with 60% to 85% appearing a single time and approximately 1.5% taken by the ten largest. Sequenced input: memory CD4+ T cells from blood. The receptors were gathered from an adult in good health and CMV-seropositive. CDR3s leave out the opening cysteine and the closing phenylalanine or tryptophan. Only some rows state a clone size, as once, few, many or a class for expanded clones.

J gene,V gene,clone size,CDR3 protein
TRBJ2-3,TRBV7-8,NA,ASSLAVDTQY
TRBJ1-2,TRBV6-5,few,ATAVGGSNYGYT
TRBJ2-5,TRBV7-8,NA,ASSDSGRAETQY
TRBJ1-1,TRBV18,NA,ASSPPTTNTEAF
TRBJ1-2,TRBV28,NA,ATRTGLVGYT
TRBJ2-1,TRBV5-6,NA,ASSFGGYNEQF
TRBJ2-7,TRBV6-6,NA,ASSSGVGGGYEQY
TRBJ1-1,TRBV19,NA,ASSIGQGRGRNTEAF
TRBJ1-6,TRBV6-5,NA,ASSPRTGTSPLH
TRBJ2-1,TRBV6-4,NA,ASSDSISSGNNEQF
TRBJ1-2,TRBV30,NA,AWSKLYGYT
TRBJ2-1,TRBV7-2,NA,ASSSLGGTIEQF
TRBJ2-1,TRBV10-3,NA,AISESGGSYNEQF
TRBJ1-2,TRBV18,once,ASSPGHSQGYYGYT
TRBJ2-1,TRBV12-5,NA,ASGSTGFSNNEQF
TRBJ1-1,TRBV15,NA,ATSRVRDLGTEAF
TRBJ1-3,TRBV10-3,NA,AISGGPGNTIY
TRBJ1-6,TRBV7-9,NA,ASSQGQGFYNSPLH
TRBJ2-7,TRBV2,NA,ASSEGLGASEQY
TRBJ2-3,TRBV19,NA,ASSPRGGPDTQY
TRBJ2-1,TRBV7-9,NA,ASSPRGGRYYNEQF
TRBJ2-5,TRBV9,NA,ASSLMGLAGGETQY